The 12 T cell receptor beta chains in this list originate from one sample, sequenced in a study of blood T cells in healthy people across ages. The second PCR ran roughly 7 to 11 cycles with a sample-barcoded 5' primer and J-beta primers. TCRdb reprocessed the 5' RACE reads with MiXCR, giving one entry per CDR3 protein. The sample carries 1.5 million to 2 million distinct CDR3 sequences, approximately 32% recorded once. The source material was blood. Receptors were obtained from a woman aged 25-40 years in good health.

This clonotype occurred a few times. The CDR3 here is CASSSQGAFYGYTF. The CDR3 DNA reads as TGTGCCAGCAGCTCGCAGGGGGCTTTCTATGGCTACACCTTC. The chain has TRBV5-6 and TRBJ1-2; 8 positions agree with TRBD1. Unmatched junction bases numbered 5, after V lost 3 bases and J lost 4 bases. Germline CDR1 reads SGHDT; CDR2 reads YYEEEE. This CDR3 spans 14 amino acids.

There are many counts of this clonotype. CDR3 loop: CATSGSIGGIGNEQFF. CDR3 DNA sequence: TGTGCCACCAGTGGGTCTATCGGGGGCATCGGCAATGAGCAGTTCTTC. The chain joins TRBV24-1 to TRBJ2-1; D could derive from TRBD1 or TRBD2 (6 bases each). Germline V gives CDR1 KGHDR, CDR2 SFDVKD. The CDR3 is 16 amino acids. V lost 5 bases and J 6 bases, leaving 19 bases between the germline ends.

Remarks on this clonotype: The junction does not match germline at one end; this may be a read error. The rearrangement joins TRBV11-2 to TRBJ2-3; possibly TRBD1 or TRBD2 for D (6 bases each). This CDR3 region has 15 residues. Germline assignment: CDR1 SGHAT and CDR2 FQNNGV. The CDR3, as DNA: TGTGCCGGCAGCCCGCGGGGACAAAGCACAGATACGCAGTATTTT. Its translation: CAGSPRGQSTDTQYF.

This rearrangement joins TRBV12-3 or TRBV12-4 to TRBJ1-1; 10 bases map to TRBD1. The CDR3 extends over 15 amino acids. The V gene end was trimmed by 6 bases and the J gene end by 0 bases; junction bases not matched to a gene: 4. The CDR3 here is CASRAGTGVNTEAFF. DNA for the CDR3: TGTGCCAGCAGGGCTGGGACAGGGGTGAACACTGAAGCTTTCTTT.

The rearrangement joins TRBV20-1 to TRBJ2-7, with a weak D call TRBD2 (6 bases). Trimming left V 0 bases short and J 4 bases short, with 10 bases between. The CDR3 sequence is 13 residues long. Looked up from germline, CDR1 is DFQATT and CDR2 is SNEGSKA (reference sequence). The CDR3 reads CSARDEGGYEQYF. DNA of the CDR3: TGCAGTGCTAGAGATGAGGGAGGATACGAGCAGTACTTC.

The chain carries TRBV9 and TRBJ2-7; no reliable D call. CDR3 length: 13 residues. Trimming took off 3 bases at V and 6 bases at J, with 13 bases between the two ends. The V gene's germline CDR1 is SGDLS and CDR2 YYNGEE. For the CDR3, the DNA is TGTGCCAGCAGCGCCCGATTTAGAGGCGAGCAGTACTTC. Translation: CASSARFRGEQYF.

This chain uses TRBV7-2 with TRBJ2-1; TRBD2 agrees at 8 bases. Losses at the gene ends were 2 bases for V and 3 bases for J; bases not matched to a gene: 6. The CDR3 is 16 residues long. Germline-derived CDR1 and CDR2 are SGHTA and FQGNSA. The DNA for the CDR3 is TGTGCCAGCAGCTTATGGATAGCGGGAATCTACAATGAGCAGTTCTTC. It encodes CASSLWIAGIYNEQFF.

This clonotype came up a few times. The V gene is TRBV20-1, the J gene TRBJ2-5, with D perhaps matching TRBD2 (5 bases). The CDR3 loop spans 14 amino acids. Trimming shortened V by 5 bases and J by 4 bases, and 17 bases separated the two germline ends. Per germline, CDR1 DFQATT and CDR2 SNEGSKA (reference sequence). The CDR3, as DNA: TGCAGTGCTGGCACTAGAGTTTCTCTAGAGACCCAGTACTTC. This translates into CSAGTRVSLETQYF.

The chain has TRBV12-3 or TRBV12-4 and TRBJ2-3, with 11 bases fitting TRBD2. V was clipped by 0 bases and J by 10 bases; unmatched bases: 12. This CDR3 is 17 amino acids long. The CDR3 spells CASSLALVSGGAVAQYF. As DNA, the CDR3 is TGTGCCAGCAGTTTAGCGCTAGTTAGCGGGGGGGCTGTTGCGCAGTATTTT.

The genes are TRBV11-2 and TRBJ2-1; D is unresolved. Germline V lookup: CDR1 SGHAT, CDR2 FQNNGV. V was clipped by 1 base and J by 11 bases, with 12 bases between them. The CDR3 spans 13 residues. The CDR3 protein is CASSLGSWGKQFF. The DNA for the CDR3 is TGTGCCAGCAGCTTAGGGAGTTGGGGTAAGCAGTTCTTC.

Comments on this clonotype: Compared with germline, one end of the junction differs, possibly owing to a read error. The chain uses TRBV10-3 and TRBJ1-4; D gene uncertain. The CDR3 extends over 14 amino acids. Per the germline V gene, CDR1 is ENHRY and CDR2 is SYGVKD. The CDR3 DNA is TGTGCCATCAGCAGACGGGGAACGGATGAAAAACGGTTTTTT. Protein product: CAISRRGTDEKRFF.

The genes are TRBV12-3 or TRBV12-4 and TRBJ2-3; D is perhaps TRBD2 (5 bases). The CDR3 has 12 residues. V lost 5 bases and J lost 11, with 14 bases in between. The CDR3 loop reads CASSGSGGMQYF. The CDR3 DNA reads as TGTGCCAGCAGTGGATCAGGAGGTATGCAGTATTTT.